One TCR beta chain is described in this entry. No antigen is known for it. These data originate in a study of T-cell memory formation after mild COVID-19. Findings and limits, study-wide: That cross-reactive memory joined was suggested by some responding clones appearing in pre-infection memory. A second wave of clones peaked on day 37, and their SARS-CoV-2 specificity went unconfirmed.

The CDR3 covers 15 residues. Trimming stripped 5 bases from V and 2 bases from J, with 14 bases between. Germline lookup yields CDR1 KGHSH and CDR2 LQKENI. Sample barcodes and UMIs were carried by the TCR alpha and TCR beta cDNA libraries that 5'RACE generated with constant-segment primers. TCRdb recomputed calls from the 5' RACE reads with MiXCR, one row per CDR3 protein. Here the sample spans around 340,000 distinct CDR3 sequences, approximately 15% being singletons. This clonotype originated in a man between 18 and 35 years old who had mild COVID-19 (a few samples of this study predate the infection). Cell type and time point are not known. Sequencing used PBMCs or a T cell subset sorted from them (not recorded which). The rearrangement uses TRBV18 and TRBJ2-3; D may be TRBD2 (5 bases). As DNA, the CDR3 is TGTGCCAGCTCAAAGGCGCGGGCCGACACAGATACGCAGTATTTT. It yields the protein CASSKARADTDTQYF.